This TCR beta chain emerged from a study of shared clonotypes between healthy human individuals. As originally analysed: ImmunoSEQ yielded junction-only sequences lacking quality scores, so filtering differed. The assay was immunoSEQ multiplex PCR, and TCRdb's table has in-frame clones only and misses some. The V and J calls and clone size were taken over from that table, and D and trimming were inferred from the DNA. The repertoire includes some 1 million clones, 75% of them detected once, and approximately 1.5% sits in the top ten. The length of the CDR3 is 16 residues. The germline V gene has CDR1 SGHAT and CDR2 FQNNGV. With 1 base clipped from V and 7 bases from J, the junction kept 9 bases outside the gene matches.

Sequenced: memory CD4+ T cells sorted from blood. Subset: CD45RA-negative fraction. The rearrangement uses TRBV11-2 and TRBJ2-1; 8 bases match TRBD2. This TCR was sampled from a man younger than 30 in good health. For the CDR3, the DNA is TGTGCCAGCAGCTTAGGGATCGCGGGAGGAAGTAATGAGCAGTTCTTC. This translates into CASSLGIAGGSNEQFF.